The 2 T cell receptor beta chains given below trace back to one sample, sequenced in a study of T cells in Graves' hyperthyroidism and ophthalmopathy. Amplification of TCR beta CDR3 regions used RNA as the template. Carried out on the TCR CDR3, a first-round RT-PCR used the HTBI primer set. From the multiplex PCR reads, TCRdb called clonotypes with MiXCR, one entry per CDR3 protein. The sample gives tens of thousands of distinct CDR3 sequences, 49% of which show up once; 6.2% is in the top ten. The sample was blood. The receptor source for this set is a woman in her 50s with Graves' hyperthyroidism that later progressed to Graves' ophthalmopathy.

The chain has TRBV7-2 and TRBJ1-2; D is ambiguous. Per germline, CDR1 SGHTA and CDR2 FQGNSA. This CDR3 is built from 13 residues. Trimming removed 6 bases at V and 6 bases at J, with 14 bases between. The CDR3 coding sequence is TGTGCCAGCAGTCTCGGGAGGCACAATGGCTACACCTTC. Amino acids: CASSLGRHNGYTF.

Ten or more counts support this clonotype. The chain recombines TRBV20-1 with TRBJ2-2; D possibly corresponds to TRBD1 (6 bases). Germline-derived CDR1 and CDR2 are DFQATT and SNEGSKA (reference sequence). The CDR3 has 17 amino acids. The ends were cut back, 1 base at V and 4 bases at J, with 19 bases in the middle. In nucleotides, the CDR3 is TGCAGTGCTAGAGGCGCTTTGGTGGGGGCACGCACCGGGGAGCTGTTTTTT. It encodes CSARGALVGARTGELFF.